This TCR beta chain was sequenced for a study of T cell responses to AZD1222 COVID-19 vaccine. Overall study findings and caveats: Mostly white British, mostly female donors; authors suggested clonal diversity may be underestimated.

Libraries were prepared by immunoSEQ multiplex PCR; TCRdb keeps only in-frame clonotypes and omits some of them. The profile shows approximately 150,000 clones, about 90% of them singletons. About this clone: What it binds is unknown.

Germline-derived CDR1 and CDR2 are LNHDA and SQIVND (reference sequence). The ends were cut back, 3 bases at V and 0 bases at J, with 5 bases in the middle. CDR3 size: 13 residues. The material was peripheral blood, obtained 28 days after the second AZD1222 dose. The chain employs TRBV19 and TRBJ1-1; D not resolved. The clonotype originates from an adult who received the AZD1222 COVID-19 vaccine. CDR3 nucleotide sequence: TGTGCCAGTAGTATGAGTTTGAACACTGAAGCTTTCTTT. As protein: CASSMSLNTEAFF.